Listed here is a single T cell receptor (beta chain). This CDR3 has 12 residues. The V end was cut by 8 bases, the J end by 2 bases, with 10 bases between. The germline gives CDR1 MDHEN, CDR2 SYDVKM. As handled by the study authors: Nucleated cell counts were estimated from reference gene primer amplification. The table came from immunoSEQ multiplex PCR; TCRdb's copy has only in-frame clones and leaves some out. V, J and clone size were drawn from that table, and D and trimming were deduced from the DNA. Of approximately 100,000 clones listed, 87% are singletons. These data belong to a study of blood T cell repertoires in COVID-19. Across the whole study: Acute and convalescent COVID-19 specimens originated in the United States, Italy and Spain. T cells, B-cell-depleted T cells, or PBMCs supplied cDNA or gDNA.

The V and J genes are TRBV28 and TRBJ2-7; no clear D. The sample was peripheral blood. This receptor was obtained from a woman in her twenties or thirties with acute or convalescent COVID-19. The CDR3 DNA is TGTGCCAGCCGGAGTATTACCTACGAGCAGTACTTC. Protein product: CASRSITYEQYF.